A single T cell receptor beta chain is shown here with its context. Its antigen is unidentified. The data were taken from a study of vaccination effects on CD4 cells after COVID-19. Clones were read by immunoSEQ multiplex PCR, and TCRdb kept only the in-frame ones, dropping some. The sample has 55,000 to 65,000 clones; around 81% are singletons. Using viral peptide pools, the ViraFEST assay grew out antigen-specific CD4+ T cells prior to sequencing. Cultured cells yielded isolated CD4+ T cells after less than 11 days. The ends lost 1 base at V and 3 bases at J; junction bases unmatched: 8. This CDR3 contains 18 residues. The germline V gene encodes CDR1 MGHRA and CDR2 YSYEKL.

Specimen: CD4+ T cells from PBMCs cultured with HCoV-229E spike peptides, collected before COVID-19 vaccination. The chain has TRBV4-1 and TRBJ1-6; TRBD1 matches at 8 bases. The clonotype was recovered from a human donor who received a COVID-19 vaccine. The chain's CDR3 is CASSQGFQGARYNSPLHF. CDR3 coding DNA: TGCGCCAGCAGCCAAGGATTCCAGGGGGCCCGCTATAATTCACCCCTCCACTTT.